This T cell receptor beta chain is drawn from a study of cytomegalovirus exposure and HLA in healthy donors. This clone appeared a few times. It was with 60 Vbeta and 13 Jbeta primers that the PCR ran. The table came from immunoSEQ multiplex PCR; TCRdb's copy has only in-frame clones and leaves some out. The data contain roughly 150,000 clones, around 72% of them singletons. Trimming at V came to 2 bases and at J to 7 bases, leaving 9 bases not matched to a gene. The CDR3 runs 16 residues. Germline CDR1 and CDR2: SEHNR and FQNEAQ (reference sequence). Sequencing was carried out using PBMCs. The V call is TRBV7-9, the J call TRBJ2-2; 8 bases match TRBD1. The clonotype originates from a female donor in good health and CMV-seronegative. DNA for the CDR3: TGTGCCAGCAGCTTACCTGGGCAGGGGGCGTACGGGGAGCTGTTTTTT. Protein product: CASSLPGQGAYGELFF.